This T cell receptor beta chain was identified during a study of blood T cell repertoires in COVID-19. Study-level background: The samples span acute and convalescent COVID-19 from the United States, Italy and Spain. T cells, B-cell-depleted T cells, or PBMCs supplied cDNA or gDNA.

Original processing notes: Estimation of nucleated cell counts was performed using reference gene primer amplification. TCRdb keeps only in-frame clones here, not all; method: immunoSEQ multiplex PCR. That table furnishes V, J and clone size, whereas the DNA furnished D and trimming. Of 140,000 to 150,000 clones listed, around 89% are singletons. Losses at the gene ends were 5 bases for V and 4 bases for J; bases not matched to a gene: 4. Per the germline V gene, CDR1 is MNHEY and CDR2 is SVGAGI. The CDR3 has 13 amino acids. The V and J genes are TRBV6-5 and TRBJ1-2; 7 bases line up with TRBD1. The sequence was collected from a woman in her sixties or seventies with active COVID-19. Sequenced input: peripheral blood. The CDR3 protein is CASSPQGTYGYTF. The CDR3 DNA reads TGTGCCAGCAGTCCACAGGGGACCTATGGCTACACCTTC.